The T cell receptor (beta chain) under discussion was sequenced for a study of blood T cell repertoires in COVID-19. Sequenced by immunoSEQ multiplex PCR; TCRdb stores in-frame clones only, minus some. The table lists hundreds of thousands of clones, about 90% of them singletons. The receptor was isolated from a woman in her 50s with acute COVID-19. The sequencing input was PBMCs or T cells enriched from blood (not recorded which).

CDR3 loop: CASSLEAGIQPQHF. CDR3 nucleotide sequence: TGTGCCAGCAGCTTAGAGGCAGGTATTCAGCCCCAGCATTTT. The chain joins TRBV7-2 to TRBJ1-5; D ambiguous. Germline-derived CDR1 and CDR2 are SGHTA and FQGNSA. Trimming left V 1 base short and J 6 bases short, with 10 bases between. This CDR3 has 14 residues.